The 13 T cell receptor beta chains below were found in one sample sequenced in a study of blood T cell repertoires in COVID-19. Sequencing used immunoSEQ multiplex PCR; TCRdb keeps in-frame clones, though not all of them. The repertoire holds more than 95,000 clones, with approximately 83% as singletons. Source material: peripheral blood. These receptors were taken from a woman of 80 years or more with acute or convalescent COVID-19.

This chain uses TRBV5-1 with TRBJ1-1; D perhaps matches TRBD1 (5 bases). Germline assignment: CDR1 SGHRS and CDR2 YFSETQ. V gave up 6 bases and J gave up 1 base, with 16 bases separating them. CDR3 length: 15 amino acids. The CDR3 here is CASIPGNGGNTEAFF. The CDR3 DNA reads as TGCGCCAGCATCCCAGGTAACGGGGGGAACACTGAAGCTTTCTTT.

The V call is TRBV5-1, the J call TRBJ1-1; 7 bases map to TRBD1. The CDR3 covers 13 residues. The germline V gene encodes CDR1 SGHRS and CDR2 YFSETQ. V dropped 2 bases and J dropped 6; count of bases not matched to a gene: 4. CDR3 protein: CASSLQGWAEAFF. CDR3 in DNA: TGCGCCAGCAGCTTACAGGGGTGGGCTGAAGCTTTCTTT.

The genes are TRBV5-1 and TRBJ1-6; 7 bases are shared with TRBD1. The length of the CDR3 is 16 residues. The ends lost 0 bases at V and 5 bases at J; junction bases unmatched: 5. Germline lookup yields CDR1 SGHRS and CDR2 YFSETQ. The CDR3 coding sequence is TGCGCCAGCAGCTTGGAAACGGGACAGCATAATTCACCCCTCCACTTT. It translates to CASSLETGQHNSPLHF.

CDR3 in amino acids: CASSPSGQGAEAFF. The CDR3 region has the DNA TGTGCCAGCTCACCCTCGGGACAGGGGGCTGAAGCTTTCTTT. The J gene is TRBJ1-1, the V gene TRBV18; TRBD1 agrees at 11 bases. Per the germline V gene, CDR1 is KGHSH and CDR2 is LQKENI. This CDR3 has 14 residues. V was pared by 3 bases and J by 6 bases, with 3 bases of the junction left unmatched.

The chain links TRBV29-1 to TRBJ1-1; 8 bases fit TRBD1. In germline, CDR1 is SQVTM, CDR2 ANQGSEA. Trimming removed 5 bases from V and 1 base from J; junction bases left unmatched: 6. This CDR3 has 14 residues. This CDR3 is CSVYPDRANTEAFF. The CDR3, as DNA: TGCAGCGTTTACCCGGACAGGGCGAACACTGAAGCTTTCTTT.

The chain combines TRBV14 with TRBJ2-2; D is perhaps TRBD1 (6 bases). In germline, CDR1 is SGHDN, CDR2 FVKESK. The CDR3 sequence is 16 residues long. Deletions cut 4 bases from V and 5 bases from J, with 17 bases between. The DNA for the CDR3 is TGTGCCAGCAGCCCCCTGGGGGCTGGACTTACCGGGGAGCTGTTTTTT. Translation: CASSPLGAGLTGELFF.

The chain couples TRBV19 to TRBJ2-1, with 8 bases that match TRBD2. Per the germline V gene, CDR1 is LNHDA and CDR2 is SQIVND (reference sequence). After removal of 2 bases from V and 5 bases from J, the junction contained 8 bases not matched to a gene. This CDR3 has 16 amino acids. CDR3 sequence (DNA): TGTGCCAGTAGTATAAGTAGCGGGGTTACAGACAATGAGCAGTTCTTC. This translates into CASSISSGVTDNEQFF.

J is TRBJ2-3 and V is TRBV6-4; TRBD2 matches 11 bases. Trimming removed 3 bases from V and 4 bases from J; junction bases left unmatched: 0. The CDR3 length is 14 residues. Germline CDR1 is MRHNA and CDR2 is SNTAGT. The CDR3, as DNA: TGTGCCAGCAGTGATAGCGGGGGGGCAGATACGCAGTATTTT. Protein sequence: CASSDSGGADTQYF.

The rearrangement uses TRBV20-1 and TRBJ2-7; a weak D match, TRBD2 (5 bases). The length of the CDR3 is 14 residues. With 3 bases removed from V and 1 base from J, the gap between germline ends came to 13 bases. Germline-derived CDR1 and CDR2 are DFQATT and SNEGSKA (reference sequence). The CDR3 sequence is CSASRAERSYEQYF. As DNA, the CDR3 is TGCAGTGCTAGTCGGGCTGAGCGGTCCTACGAGCAGTACTTC.

This clone was recorded a few times. The chain couples TRBV12-5 to TRBJ1-2; D remains ambiguous. Trimming took 1 base from V and 4 from J, leaving 4 bases between them. The CDR3 extends over 12 amino acids. CDR1 LGHNT and CDR2 FRNRAP come from the germline V gene. The CDR3, as DNA: TGTGCTAGTGGTTTGGAAGCCTATGGCTACACCTTC. Protein: CASGLEAYGYTF.

The chain recombines TRBV12-5 with TRBJ1-2, with D possibly being TRBD1 (5 bases). From germline, CDR1 is LGHNT and CDR2 FRNRAP. The CDR3 sequence is 16 residues long. Trimming took off 4 bases at V and 7 bases at J, with 22 bases between the two ends. The CDR3 DNA reads as TGTGCTAGTGGTTGGATAGTGGGGGGAGCCCCCGTTGGCTACACCTTC. It translates to CASGWIVGGAPVGYTF.

This chain connects TRBV4-3 to TRBJ2-2, with 10 bases matching TRBD1. The germline gives CDR1 LGHNA, CDR2 YSLEER. The ends lost 5 bases at V and 5 bases at J; junction bases unmatched: 5. The length of the CDR3 is 15 residues. The CDR3 DNA follows: TGCGCCAGCAGCTACCGGACAGGGGGAACCGGGGAGCTGTTTTTT. Amino acids: CASSYRTGGTGELFF.

The V gene is TRBV7-9, the J gene TRBJ1-1, with 10 positions matching TRBD1. The germline V gene encodes CDR1 SEHNR and CDR2 FQNEAQ (reference sequence). Losses at the gene ends were 2 bases for V and 5 bases for J; bases not matched to a gene: 8. There are 16 residues in the CDR3. The CDR3 reads CASSLRGTGVETEAFF. The DNA for the CDR3 is TGTGCCAGCAGCTTAAGGGGGACAGGGGTAGAGACTGAAGCTTTCTTT. The full variable domain, its missing parts supplied by reference TRBV7-9 and TRBJ1-1, is DTGVSQNPRHKITKRGQNVTFRCDPISEHNRLYWYRQTLGQGPEFLTYFQNEAQLEKSRLLSDRFSAERPKGSFSTLEIQRTEQGDSAMYLCASSLRGTGVETEAFFGQGTRLTVV.